This TCR beta chain was profiled in a study of cytomegalovirus exposure and HLA in healthy donors. The assay was immunoSEQ multiplex PCR, and TCRdb's table has in-frame clones only and misses some. This table holds 55,000 to 75,000 clones, around 93% found once. The CDR3 length is 16 residues. Germline CDR1 and CDR2: SGHDN and FVKESK. J was trimmed by 5 bases and V by 3 bases; bases with no gene match: 7. The sequence was obtained from a woman under 30 in good health and CMV-seropositive. The sample was PBMCs. The rearrangement joins TRBV14 to TRBJ1-6; 7 bases are shared with TRBD1. The CDR3 DNA is TGTGCCAGCAGCCAGGGGCGGGGACAGAATAATTCACCCCTCCACTTT. Translated: CASSQGRGQNNSPLHF. The whole variable domain, remainder taken from reference TRBV14 and TRBJ1-6, is EAGVTQFPSHSVIEKGQTVTLRCDPISGHDNLYWYRRVMGKEIKFLLHFVKESKQDESGMPNNRFLAERTGGTYSTLKVQPAELEDSGVYFCASSQGRGQNNSPLHFGNGTRLTVT.